Listed below are T cell receptor beta chains from one sample, sequenced in a study of blood T cell repertoires in COVID-19. The protocol was immunoSEQ multiplex PCR, while the TCRdb copy is restricted to in-frame clones and leaves out a portion. This table holds some 230,000 clones, roughly 79% found once. The material sequenced was PBMCs or T cells enriched from blood (not recorded which). The receptors were gathered from a man in his forties who had recovered from COVID-19. CDR3s include the opening cysteine and the closing phenylalanine or tryptophan. The order of the fields is CDR3 protein, V gene, J gene, D gene. The D gene is left open where the match is weak.

CDR3: CASSKDRGLNYGYTF
V: TRBV6-6
J: TRBJ1-2
D: TRBD1

CDR3: CASSQDRGNGYTF
V: TRBV9
J: TRBJ1-2
D: TRBD1

CDR3: CASSVGTSGGQNEQFF
V: TRBV9
J: TRBJ2-1
D: TRBD2

CDR3: CASSPEATKLFF
V: TRBV7-8
J: TRBJ1-4
D: NA

CDR3: CSVTGDEKLFF
V: TRBV20-1
J: TRBJ1-4
D: TRBD1

CDR3: CASSGTVSGANVLTF
V: TRBV5-1
J: TRBJ2-6
D: TRBD1

CDR3: CSVGDTHYGYTF
V: TRBV29-1
J: TRBJ1-2
D: NA

CDR3: CASSQERGGTDAAKNIQYF
V: TRBV4-3
J: TRBJ2-4
D: NA

CDR3: CASSHIQGRGEKLFF
V: TRBV6-6
J: TRBJ1-4
D: TRBD1

CDR3: CASSVTGTDTQYF
V: TRBV9
J: TRBJ2-3
D: NA

CDR3: CASSQGDRGWQTQYF
V: TRBV4-1
J: TRBJ2-5
D: TRBD1

CDR3: CASSLAVTTGELFF
V: TRBV5-1
J: TRBJ2-2
D: NA

CDR3: CASSIGTGNSPLHF
V: TRBV19
J: TRBJ1-6
D: TRBD1

CDR3: CASSLLKRGYYEQYF
V: TRBV28
J: TRBJ2-7
D: TRBD2

CDR3: CASSLGGYPNTEAFF
V: TRBV7-2
J: TRBJ1-1
D: NA

CDR3: CASSLVGEETQYF
V: TRBV5-1
J: TRBJ2-5
D: NA

CDR3: CASAEGQGSGSPLHF
V: TRBV19
J: TRBJ1-6
D: TRBD1

CDR3: CASSLASQAGGYTF
V: TRBV7-2
J: TRBJ1-2
D: NA

CDR3: CTSGGFEQFF
V: TRBV2
J: TRBJ2-1
D: NA

CDR3: CASSGTGNQPQHF
V: TRBV7-9
J: TRBJ1-5
D: NA

CDR3: CASSDLGIGELFF
V: TRBV6-4
J: TRBJ2-2
D: NA

CDR3: CRVHNTADYGYTF
V: TRBV29-1
J: TRBJ1-2
D: NA

CDR3: CASEDRRPYEQYF
V: TRBV10-1
J: TRBJ2-7
D: TRBD1

CDR3: CASSTGTGRYYGYTF
V: TRBV19
J: TRBJ1-2
D: TRBD1